This TCR beta chain was captured by sequencing in a study of T cell responses to AZD1222 COVID-19 vaccine (dated by TCRdb to the early 2020s). With respect to the entire study: AZD1222 recipients whose second dose came at about 4 weeks and those whose second dose came at about 12 weeks were combined into one group, since spike-specific TCR depth and breadth did not differ between the two schedules. TCR sequencing was performed for 230 to 250 trial participants, of whom 200 to 210 were given two doses of AZD1222 and approximately 25 were given two doses of MenACWY control vaccine. Trial participants were enrolled into age subgroups of 18-55, 56-69 and 70-plus years, which contained about 150, 28 and 57 TCR-sequenced participants, respectively. Overall results and qualifications from the work: Conclusions about previously exposed vaccinees are limited because only five to seven AZD1222 recipients were SARS-CoV-2 seropositive at baseline. In the small 56-69-year group, the increase in depth fell short of significance, most likely because of low power. Because no day 14 peak-response samples were available, repertoires were characterized only after the peak T cell response. Spike-specific TCR breadth and depth rose significantly after two AZD1222 doses compared with day 0 and with MenACWY recipients. Epitopes outside the regions mutated in the B.1.351 and B.1.1.7 variants were reportedly recognized by nearly half of the unique spike-specific TCRs. Participants were mostly white British and included more females than males, and it was suggested by the authors that clonal diversity may have been underestimated. The whole spike protein was spanned by vaccine-associated CD4 TCRs, and dominant responses were seen in regions 160-218 and 743-854.

The CDR3 regions of human TCRbeta chains were subjected to immunosequencing. The paper's data handling went like this. TCRs in the repertoires were compared against a reference library of SARS-CoV-2-specific TCRs that had been generated with the MIRA antigen-specificity platform. Breadth meant the fraction of unique TCRs that were SARS-CoV-2-associated, whereas depth meant the fraction of total T cells that were SARS-CoV-2-associated. Using the MIRA data, each spike-specific TCR was mapped to the spike region that the TCR reacts to and placed in a CD4 or CD8 class. Log10-transformed breadth and depth values were compared by one-way ANOVA with Sidak's multiple comparisons tests. Drawn from immuneACCESS, this table holds only the in-frame rearrangements with V and J called that TCRdb kept. Clones are partly lost; checked studies trace under half to an unresolved V gene and leave the rest unexplained. The V and J calls and clone size come from that table; D and trimming were worked out from the DNA. Here the sample has some 150,000 clones; just under 95% occur a single time. Roughly 5% of the sample comes from the top ten.

According to the study, the label for this sample's time point signals: baseline before first vaccination. Vaccinee samples came from UK trials COV001 and COV002, including a single-blind randomized controlled phase 2/3 trial of AZD1222 (ChAdOx1 nCoV-19) in healthy adults. For TCRbeta chain sequencing, PBMC samples were collected from trial participants at day 0 and at day 28 after the second dose. Points on this clone: This clone's antigen is unknown. The record has no base qualities; no much larger clone is one base away. The sample has other DNA sequences that encode this CDR3 too.

Its CDR3 holds 12 amino acids, cysteine through phenylalanine. Only the CDR3 DNA stays, 36 bases, in frame from base 1. The germline V gene (reference sequence) specifies MNHEY as CDR1 and SMNVEV as CDR2. The V end loses 2 bases and the J end loses 4 bases, and a stretch of 6 bases separates them. The input for sequencing was peripheral blood, taken on day 0 of AZD1222 vaccination. This sequence was found in an adult in good health. Recombination linked TRBV27 to TRBJ2-7, with the D gene too uncertain to name. The CDR3 in this case is CASSLGGYEQYF. The nucleotide sequence reads as follows: TGTGCCAGCAGTTTAGGCGGATACGAGCAGTACTTC.